This is a list of T cell receptor beta chains from one sample in a study of control samples from healthy donors and cancer patients. TCRdb's copy holds only in-frame clones and misses some; the assay was immunoSEQ multiplex PCR. The table records roughly 90,000 clones, approximately 78% of them present only once. The sample was blood. The receptor set was obtained from a woman aged 60-75 years in good health. Both conserved end residues are trimmed from each CDR3. The order of the fields is J gene, V gene, CDR3 protein.

j_call: TRBJ2-7
v_call: TRBV28
cdr3_aa: ASSSDSYEQY

j_call: TRBJ2-7
v_call: TRBV4-1
cdr3_aa: ASSQLAGGPYEQY

j_call: TRBJ2-3
v_call: TRBV6-6
cdr3_aa: ASSKTSGLTDTQY

j_call: TRBJ1-1
v_call: TRBV11-1
cdr3_aa: ASSLAGNTEAF

j_call: TRBJ1-2
v_call: TRBV2
cdr3_aa: ASSGDRGNGYT

j_call: TRBJ2-7
v_call: TRBV6-6
cdr3_aa: ASSTGQGRYEQY

j_call: TRBJ2-5
v_call: TRBV7-9
cdr3_aa: ASSRSGGGQETQY

j_call: TRBJ1-6
v_call: TRBV7-9
cdr3_aa: ASSFSGGFDNSPLH

j_call: TRBJ2-2
v_call: TRBV5-6
cdr3_aa: ASSWGGRLNTGELF

j_call: TRBJ2-4
v_call: TRBV19
cdr3_aa: ASSVDRGHFIQY

j_call: TRBJ1-4
v_call: TRBV7-9
cdr3_aa: ASSLYSTTNEKLF

j_call: TRBJ2-1
v_call: TRBV6-5
cdr3_aa: ASTRGPGVNEQF

j_call: TRBJ2-3
v_call: TRBV7-9
cdr3_aa: ASSPRLVSTDTQY

j_call: TRBJ1-5
v_call: TRBV28
cdr3_aa: ASSLVVGSNQPQH

j_call: TRBJ2-7
v_call: TRBV5-1
cdr3_aa: ASSLMTSGSPYEQY

j_call: TRBJ1-1
v_call: TRBV6-5
cdr3_aa: ASTQGGMQNTEAF

j_call: TRBJ2-1
v_call: TRBV12-3/TRBV12-4
cdr3_aa: ASSLAGGYEQF

j_call: TRBJ2-7
v_call: TRBV7-6
cdr3_aa: ASSLAATGTGGPFDEQY

j_call: TRBJ1-3
v_call: TRBV9
cdr3_aa: ASGRVLGNTIY

j_call: TRBJ2-7
v_call: TRBV15
cdr3_aa: ATSKTGGPYEQY

j_call: TRBJ2-5
v_call: TRBV2
cdr3_aa: ATKRTATRETQY

j_call: TRBJ2-5
v_call: TRBV5-6
cdr3_aa: ASTQGLQGETQY

j_call: TRBJ1-5
v_call: TRBV2
cdr3_aa: ASSVRIADQPQH

j_call: TRBJ1-1
v_call: TRBV6-6
cdr3_aa: ASKGRWRQGTEAF

j_call: TRBJ1-3
v_call: TRBV7-2
cdr3_aa: ASSPLGPVSGNTIY

j_call: TRBJ2-1
v_call: TRBV7-2
cdr3_aa: ASSFSRDRANEQF

j_call: TRBJ1-6
v_call: TRBV3-1/TRBV3-2
cdr3_aa: ASSQGKTGGDSPLH